The 17 T cell receptor beta chains in this list originate from one sample, sequenced in a study of blood T cell repertoires in COVID-19 (dated by TCRdb to the early 2020s). Library creation used the immunoSEQ multiplex PCR assay. Imported from immuneACCESS, the table was reduced by TCRdb to in-frame sequences with V and J called. These copies leave out some clones; in studies compared against another copy, an unresolved V gene accounts for under half, and the cause of the remainder is not known. The sample table holds roughly 68,000 clones, of which over 65% were seen once. In total, the top ten clones hold roughly 20% of the sample. Material for sequencing was peripheral blood. The origin of the receptors is an elderly woman with acute or convalescent COVID-19.

The chain employs TRBV9 and TRBJ1-4; D is ambiguous. The germline CDR1 and CDR2 sequences are SGDLS and YYNGEE. The CDR3 contains 16 residues. Trimming took 0 bases from V and 2 from J, leaving 11 bases between them. DNA of the CDR3: TGTGCCAGCAGCGTAGCGAGTGGCGGTACTAATGAAAAACTGTTTTTT. It codes for CASSVASGGTNEKLFF.

The chain joins TRBV19 to TRBJ1-6, with D unclear. Trimming removed 2 bases from V and 10 bases from J, with 12 bases in between. The CDR3 runs to 14 residues. Per the germline V gene, CDR1 is LNHDA and CDR2 is SQIVND (reference sequence). Here the CDR3 DNA reads TGTGCCAGTAGTATATGGCAGGAAGAGTCACCCCTCCACTTT. This sequence encodes CASSIWQEESPLHF.

The chain is built from TRBV30 and TRBJ2-2; 12 bases agree with TRBD2. Looked up from germline, CDR1 is GTSNPN and CDR2 is SVGIG (reference sequence). Trimming at V came to 0 bases and at J to 1 base, leaving 3 bases not matched to a gene. The CDR3 runs to 17 residues. The CDR3 reads CAWSVLAGGKNTGELFF. The CDR3 DNA reads as TGTGCCTGGAGTGTTCTAGCGGGAGGGAAGAACACCGGGGAGCTGTTTTTT.

CDR3 region: CASSYPGTGWNGYTF. Written as DNA, the CDR3 is TGTGCCAGCAGTTACCCCGGGACAGGGTGGAATGGCTACACCTTC. This chain joins TRBV6-6 and TRBJ1-2, with TRBD1 matching over 9 bases. Germline V gene data show CDR1 as MNHNY and CDR2 as SVGAGI (reference sequence). CDR3 length equals 15 residues. J gave up 6 bases and V 2 bases, and 7 bases lay outside the gene matches.

This chain joins TRBV5-8 and TRBJ1-2; 7 positions match TRBD1. Trimming cost V 4 bases and J 4 bases; bases outside gene matches: 7. The CDR3 covers 14 residues. CDR1 is SGHTS, CDR2 YDEGEE, per germline. CDR3 sequence (DNA): TGTGCCAGCAGCCCGGGACAGCTACTCTATGGCTACACCTTC. Its protein product is CASSPGQLLYGYTF.

This rearrangement joins TRBV6-5 to TRBJ1-2; D perhaps matches TRBD1 (5 bases). V lost 6 bases to trimming and J lost 3 bases, with 14 bases between them. The length of the CDR3 is 14 residues. Germline loops: CDR1 MNHEY, CDR2 SVGAGI. The CDR3 sequence: CASSPSGGDYGYTF. The CDR3 bases are TGTGCCAGCAGCCCATCGGGGGGGGACTATGGCTACACCTTC.

The chain joins TRBV5-6 to TRBJ1-1, with D unresolved. The V end was cut by 4 bases, the J end by 3 bases, with 10 bases between. The CDR3 contains 13 residues. Germline CDR1 and CDR2: SGHDT and YYEEEE. DNA of the CDR3: TGTGCCAGCAGCCCGCGGGATTACACTGAAGCTTTCTTT. Protein sequence: CASSPRDYTEAFF.

CDR3 residues: CASSLNGRARNEQFF. The CDR3 nucleotides are TGTGCCAGCAGCTTAAACGGGAGGGCCCGAAATGAGCAGTTCTTC. The chain combines TRBV7-3 with TRBJ2-1, with TRBD2 identical over 8 bases. This CDR3 has 15 residues. V lost 1 base and J lost 7; bases outside the gene matches: 6. The V gene's germline CDR1 is SGHTA and CDR2 FQGTGA.

The chain combines TRBV5-6 with TRBJ1-2; D perhaps matches TRBD1 (5 bases). CDR1 SGHDT and CDR2 YYEEEE come from the germline V gene. This CDR3 contains 13 residues. V shed 1 base and J shed 6 bases, with 10 bases lying between them. The CDR3 sequence is CASSLSGIHGYTF. The CDR3 DNA reads TGTGCCAGCAGCTTGTCAGGGATCCATGGCTACACCTTC.

The chain recombines TRBV3-1 (or the pseudogene TRBV3-2) with TRBJ1-2; 10 positions agree with TRBD1. This CDR3 has 13 amino acids. Germline V gene lookup returns CDR1 LGHDT and CDR2 YNNKEL (reference sequence). V was clipped by 5 bases and J by 8 bases; unmatched bases: 5. The CDR3 nucleotides read TGTGCCAGCAGCGGGGGGACAGGGGACGGCTACACCTTC. Protein product: CASSGGTGDGYTF.

The V gene is TRBV27, the J gene TRBJ2-1, with 8 bases that match TRBD1. V was pared by 1 base and J by 7 bases, with 3 bases of the junction left unmatched. The CDR3 covers 14 residues. Per the germline V gene, CDR1 is MNHEY and CDR2 is SMNVEV (reference sequence). The CDR3 loop reads CASSLWQGANEQFF. The CDR3 nucleotides read TGTGCCAGCAGTTTATGGCAGGGGGCGAATGAGCAGTTCTTC.

This clone was observed once. This chain uses TRBV5-6 with TRBJ2-2; possibly TRBD1 for D (5 bases). The CDR3 runs 16 residues. CDR1 is SGHDT and CDR2 is YYEEEE in the germline V gene. V was clipped by 0 bases and J by 3 bases, with 12 bases between them. CDR3 protein: CASSLARVVDTGELFF. In nucleotides, the CDR3 is TGTGCCAGCAGCTTGGCCAGGGTCGTGGACACCGGGGAGCTGTTTTTT.

The chain uses TRBV5-5 and TRBJ2-7; 10 bases map to TRBD2. Germline V gene sequence: CDR1 SGHKS, CDR2 YYEKEE (reference sequence). The CDR3 has 16 residues. V dropped 2 bases and J dropped 2; count of bases not matched to a gene: 7. The CDR3 DNA is TGTGCCAGCAGCTTAGAAGGGACTAGCGTAACCTACGAGCAGTACTTC. It translates to CASSLEGTSVTYEQYF. The full variable domain, rest sourced from reference TRBV5-5 and TRBJ2-7, is DAGVTQSPTHLIKTRGQQVTLRCSPISGHKSVSWYQQVLGQGPQFIFQYYEKEERGRGNFPDRFSARQFPNYSSELNVNALLLGDSALYLCASSLEGTSVTYEQYFGPGTRLTVT.

V usage is TRBV3-1 (or the pseudogene TRBV3-2) and J usage is TRBJ1-4, with D maybe TRBD1 (5 bases). Germline V CDR1 and CDR2: LGHDT, YNNKEL (reference sequence). This CDR3 has 15 amino acids. V was shortened by 3 bases and J by 8 bases, with 16 bases between the two germline ends. The CDR3 loop is CASSQPGGWGEKLFF. The CDR3 DNA reads as TGTGCCAGCAGCCAGCCGGGGGGTTGGGGGGAAAAACTGTTTTTT.

The rearrangement links TRBV5-8 to TRBJ2-1; possibly TRBD2 for D (5 bases). Trimming took 5 bases from V and 8 from J, leaving 14 bases between them. Per the germline V gene, CDR1 is SGHTS and CDR2 is YDEGEE. The CDR3 covers 13 residues. The CDR3, as DNA: TGTGCCAGCAGACAGCGGCCCCGGGATGAGCAGTTCTTC. Translation: CASRQRPRDEQFF. The complete variable domain, with remaining parts taken from reference TRBV5-8 and TRBJ2-1, reads EAGVTQSPTHLIKTRGQQATLRCSPISGHTSVYWYQQALGLGLQFLLWYDEGEERNRGNFPPRFSGRQFPNYSSELNVNALELEDSALYLCASRQRPRDEQFFGPGTRLTVL.

This clone was observed once. The chain links TRBV7-9 to TRBJ1-2, with D perhaps matching TRBD1 (5 bases). CDR1 and CDR2 from the germline V gene are SEHNR and FQNEAQ (reference sequence). Trimming cost V 3 bases and J 8 bases, with 13 bases left between them. This CDR3 is 13 amino acids long. CDR3 nucleotide sequence: TGTGCCAGCAGCTTTGTCAGGGAGGGAGGCTACACCTTC. Translating it yields CASSFVREGGYTF.

The chain couples TRBV15 to TRBJ2-1, with D uncertain. The V gene lost 5 bases and the J gene lost 1 base, with 15 bases spanning the gap. The length of the CDR3 is 16 residues. Germline V gene data show CDR1 as LNHNV and CDR2 as YYDKDF (reference sequence). CDR3 sequence (DNA): TGTGCCACCAGCTCCCCGGTGGCTAGATCCTACAATGAGCAGTTCTTC. Encoded protein: CATSSPVARSYNEQFF.